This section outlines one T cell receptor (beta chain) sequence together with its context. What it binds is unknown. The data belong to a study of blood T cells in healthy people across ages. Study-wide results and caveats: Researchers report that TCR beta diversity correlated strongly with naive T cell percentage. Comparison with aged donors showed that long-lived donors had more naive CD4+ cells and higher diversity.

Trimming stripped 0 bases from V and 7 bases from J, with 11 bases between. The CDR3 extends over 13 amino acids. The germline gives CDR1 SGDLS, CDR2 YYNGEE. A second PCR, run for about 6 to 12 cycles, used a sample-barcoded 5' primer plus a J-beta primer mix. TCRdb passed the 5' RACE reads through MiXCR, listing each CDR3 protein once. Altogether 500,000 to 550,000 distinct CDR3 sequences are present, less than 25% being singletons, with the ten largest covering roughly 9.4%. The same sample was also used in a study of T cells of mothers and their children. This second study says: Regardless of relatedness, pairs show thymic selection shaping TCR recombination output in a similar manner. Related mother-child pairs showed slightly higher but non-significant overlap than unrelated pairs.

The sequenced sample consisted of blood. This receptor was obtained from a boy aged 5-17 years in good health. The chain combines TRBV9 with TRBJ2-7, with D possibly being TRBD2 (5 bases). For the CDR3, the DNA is TGTGCCAGCAGCGTAGCCCGGGCGGGTGAGCAGTACTTC. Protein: CASSVARAGEQYF.